This section outlines one T cell receptor beta chain sequence together with its context. This clone occurred a few times. This clone's antigen is unknown. No much larger clone is present one base from it, and per-base qualities are unavailable. Each collaborating institution followed its own protocols to collect whole blood in K2EDTA tubes. For TCRbeta analysis, collaborators shipped samples in one of three forms: frozen whole blood, isolated PBMCs, or DNA extracted from either of those sample types. The data belong to a study of blood T cell repertoires in COVID-19 (dated by TCRdb to about 2020). With regard to the full study: The collaborator samples originated in the United States, Italy and Spain and spanned the acute and convalescent phases of COVID-19. The prospective study material was composed of cDNA or gDNA derived from T cells, B-cell-depleted T cells, or PBMCs. Deeply sampled blood TCRbeta repertoires from subjects exposed to, actively infected with, or recovered from COVID-19 were included in the dataset. The repertoires were released in a freely available public database meant as a resource for research on the immune response to SARS-CoV-2. The samples were drawn from two sources: the first 160 participants of the ongoing ImmuneRACE study, and 950 to 1,500 subjects contributed by 6 global collaborators. Nearly every sample came with metadata listing a de-identified subject ID, COVID-19 status, age in years and sex. HLA class I and class II types, where available, came from metadata supplied by the sample provider rather than from assay-based typing.

Overall study results and their limits: The amount of clinical and demographic metadata varied by source and participant and was provided uncurated.

TCRbeta CDR3 regions were amplified from genomic DNA using the immunoSEQ Assay, a bias-controlled multiplex PCR. Turning to the authors' computational methods: Nucleated cell counts per sample were estimated from amplification of reference gene primers within the assay. To quantify the absolute abundance of each unique TCRbeta CDR3 rearrangement, sequence reads were collapsed and filtered. For each sample, productive Simpson clonality was calculated by taking the square root of Simpson's diversity index across productive rearrangements. Entries here come from immuneACCESS through TCRdb and include only in-frame sequences with V and J called. Some clones fail to appear in such tables; in the studies checked, an unresolved V gene covers under half of the shortfall, and the cause of the remainder is unknown. That table is the source of V, J and clone size, and D and trimming were worked out from the DNA. This sample holds some 190,000 clones; roughly 80% were observed only once. Together, the top ten hold about 7% of the sample.

Measured from the cysteine to the phenylalanine, the CDR3 is 15 residues long. The entry retains the CDR3 DNA only, 45 bases that are in frame from base 1. V ends up 1 base short and J 5 bases short, with an unmatched junction base count of 8. Reading the germline V gene (reference sequence) gives CDR1 MNHNY and CDR2 SVGAGI. The rearrangement combines TRBV6-6 with TRBJ2-7; 7 bases in between match TRBD1. The sample consisted of peripheral blood. The origin of this receptor is a man between 60 and 70 years old with acute or convalescent COVID-19. The CDR3 in this case is CASSYLGQASHEQYF. The bases are TGTGCCAGCAGTTACTTAGGACAGGCGAGTCACGAGCAGTACTTC.